These T cell receptor beta chains were read from a single sample in a study of blood T cells in healthy people across ages. One entry per CDR3 protein results from TCRdb running MiXCR on the 5' RACE reads. In the table there are about 640,000 distinct CDR3 sequences, about 43% of which are singletons. Sequencing used blood. These receptors all come from an elderly man in good health. Both conserved end residues are part of each CDR3. Fields, in order: J gene, clone size, V gene, D gene, CDR3 DNA, CDR3 protein. The D gene is left open where the match is weak. Clone size is shown for a subset of rows, as once, few, many or a class of expanded clone.

J gene: TRBJ1-5; clone size: few; V gene: TRBV18; D gene: NA; CDR3 DNA: TGTGCCAGCTCACAAACAGGAAACAATCAGCCCCAGCATTTT; CDR3 protein: CASSQTGNNQPQHF
J gene: TRBJ2-7; clone size: NA; V gene: TRBV28; D gene: TRBD1; CDR3 DNA: TGTGCCAGCAGTCCGCGCAAACCACAGGGGGTTACCCACGAGCAGTACTTC; CDR3 protein: CASSPRKPQGVTHEQYF
J gene: TRBJ2-7; clone size: NA; V gene: TRBV20-1; D gene: TRBD2; CDR3 DNA: TGCAGTGCCCAGGAAGGGACTACTCCCTACGAGCAGTACTTC; CDR3 protein: CSAQEGTTPYEQYF
J gene: TRBJ1-4; clone size: NA; V gene: TRBV2; D gene: NA; CDR3 DNA: TGTGCCAGCAGTGACAACCGGGCTCCTAATGAAAAACTGTTTTTT; CDR3 protein: CASSDNRAPNEKLFF
J gene: TRBJ2-3; clone size: NA; V gene: TRBV7-8; D gene: TRBD1; CDR3 DNA: TGTGCCAGCAGCTCCCCACACGGGACAGGCCTCACAGATACGCAGTATTTT; CDR3 protein: CASSSPHGTGLTDTQYF
J gene: TRBJ2-1; clone size: few; V gene: TRBV7-2; D gene: NA; CDR3 DNA: TGTGCCAGCAGCTTAGAGACTAGGGGAAGGGTATACAATGAGCAGTTCTTC; CDR3 protein: CASSLETRGRVYNEQFF
J gene: TRBJ1-1; clone size: NA; V gene: TRBV5-1; D gene: NA; CDR3 DNA: TGCGCCAGCAGCTTGCCGGGTCTCTTCAACACTGAAGCTTTCTTT; CDR3 protein: CASSLPGLFNTEAFF
J gene: TRBJ2-1; clone size: NA; V gene: TRBV21-1; D gene: NA; CDR3 DNA: TGTGCCAGCAGCAAGGCGGAAACAAATGGATCATGGTTCTTC; CDR3 protein: CASSKAETNGSWFF
J gene: TRBJ1-2; clone size: NA; V gene: TRBV5-1; D gene: TRBD1; CDR3 DNA: TGCGCCAGCAGCGCCCGACAGGGCTCGGGCTATGGCTACACCTTC; CDR3 protein: CASSARQGSGYGYTF
J gene: TRBJ2-3; clone size: NA; V gene: TRBV2; D gene: NA; CDR3 DNA: TGTGCCAGCAGTGAAAGGACGGCAGGGGGAGGTACGCAGTATTTT; CDR3 protein: CASSERTAGGGTQYF
J gene: TRBJ1-1; clone size: NA; V gene: TRBV4-2; D gene: TRBD1; CDR3 DNA: TGTGCCAGCAGCCACAGGGGGCGGACTCCTGAAGCTTTCTTT; CDR3 protein: CASSHRGRTPEAFF
J gene: TRBJ2-5; clone size: NA; V gene: TRBV6-2/TRBV6-3; D gene: TRBD1; CDR3 DNA: TGTGCCAGCAGCCCAGTGGACAGGGACCAAGAGACCCAGTACTTC; CDR3 protein: CASSPVDRDQETQYF
J gene: TRBJ2-3; clone size: few; V gene: TRBV7-2; D gene: TRBD1; CDR3 DNA: TGTGCCAGCAGCTTGAACCCCGGGACAGGGAGCACAGATACGCAGTATTTT; CDR3 protein: CASSLNPGTGSTDTQYF
J gene: TRBJ1-2; clone size: NA; V gene: TRBV28; D gene: NA; CDR3 DNA: TGTGCCAGCAGCCTATACCGGGACGGCGACTATGGCTACACCTTC; CDR3 protein: CASSLYRDGDYGYTF
J gene: TRBJ2-4; clone size: few; V gene: TRBV7-2; D gene: TRBD1; CDR3 DNA: TGTGCCAGCAGCGACCCACAGGGGGCCAAAAACATTCAGTACTTC; CDR3 protein: CASSDPQGAKNIQYF
J gene: TRBJ2-1; clone size: NA; V gene: TRBV6-2/TRBV6-3; D gene: NA; CDR3 DNA: TGTGCCAGCACCGATATGAATGAGCAGTTCTTC; CDR3 protein: CASTDMNEQFF
J gene: TRBJ2-3; clone size: NA; V gene: TRBV10-3; D gene: NA; CDR3 DNA: TGTGCCATCAGTGAGACGAGGACGGCGGTGGATACGCAGTATTTT; CDR3 protein: CAISETRTAVDTQYF
J gene: TRBJ2-7; clone size: NA; V gene: TRBV7-3; D gene: NA; CDR3 DNA: TGTGCCAGCAGCTCGGGGGGCCAGGGATCCTACGAGCAGTACTTC; CDR3 protein: CASSSGGQGSYEQYF
J gene: TRBJ2-3; clone size: NA; V gene: TRBV24-1; D gene: TRBD1; CDR3 DNA: TGTGCCGCCAGTGACCGGACAGGAGGAGATACGCAGTATTTT; CDR3 protein: CAASDRTGGDTQYF
J gene: TRBJ2-1; clone size: few; V gene: TRBV6-1; D gene: TRBD1; CDR3 DNA: TGTGCCAGCAGTTCAGGTCCAGGGGGCCCCTACGAGCAGTTCTTC; CDR3 protein: CASSSGPGGPYEQFF
J gene: TRBJ2-7; clone size: many; V gene: TRBV4-1; D gene: NA; CDR3 DNA: TGCGCCACCAGGGGCCGAGAGGATAGGTCGAAAAACTACGAGCAGTACTTC; CDR3 protein: CATRGREDRSKNYEQYF
J gene: TRBJ1-6; clone size: NA; V gene: TRBV4-3; D gene: TRBD1; CDR3 DNA: TGCGCCAGCAGCCAAGGGGACAGGGTCGGGTCACCCCTCCACTTT; CDR3 protein: CASSQGDRVGSPLHF
J gene: TRBJ2-1; clone size: NA; V gene: TRBV9; D gene: NA; CDR3 DNA: TGTGCCAGCAGCGTAGGTGTCAATGAGCAGTTCTTC; CDR3 protein: CASSVGVNEQFF
J gene: TRBJ2-1; clone size: NA; V gene: TRBV29-1; D gene: TRBD1; CDR3 DNA: TGCAGCTTCGAGGGACAGCTCTTTTACAATGAGCAGTTCTTC; CDR3 protein: CSFEGQLFYNEQFF
J gene: TRBJ2-7; clone size: NA; V gene: TRBV7-2; D gene: NA; CDR3 DNA: TGTGCCAGCAGCAGGGGGTTCCGGGGGGCGGGATACGAGCAGTACTTC; CDR3 protein: CASSRGFRGAGYEQYF
J gene: TRBJ2-1; clone size: NA; V gene: TRBV6-2/TRBV6-3; D gene: NA; CDR3 DNA: TGTGCCAGCAGTTACGTTGTCTCCGAGCAGTTCTTC; CDR3 protein: CASSYVVSEQFF
J gene: TRBJ2-7; clone size: NA; V gene: TRBV28; D gene: TRBD1; CDR3 DNA: TGTGCCAGCAGTCCCCCCGGGACAGGGAAATACGAGCAGTACTTC; CDR3 protein: CASSPPGTGKYEQYF
J gene: TRBJ1-5; clone size: NA; V gene: TRBV12-5; D gene: TRBD1; CDR3 DNA: TGTGCTAGTTCGACAGGGGCAGCGGATCAGCCCCAGCATTTT; CDR3 protein: CASSTGAADQPQHF
J gene: TRBJ2-7; clone size: many; V gene: TRBV9; D gene: TRBD2; CDR3 DNA: TGTGCCAGCAGCGCCGGACTAGCGGGAGTGGGAGAGCAGTACTTC; CDR3 protein: CASSAGLAGVGEQYF
J gene: TRBJ2-2; clone size: NA; V gene: TRBV5-5; D gene: NA; CDR3 DNA: TGTGCCAGCAGCTTAAGGCGGGGTGGCACCGGGGAGCTGTTTTTT; CDR3 protein: CASSLRRGGTGELFF
J gene: TRBJ2-7; clone size: few; V gene: TRBV5-1; D gene: TRBD1; CDR3 DNA: TGCGCCAGTATACAGGGGGTTGAGTCCTACGAGCAGTACTTC; CDR3 protein: CASIQGVESYEQYF
J gene: TRBJ2-5; clone size: few; V gene: TRBV7-2; D gene: TRBD2; CDR3 DNA: TGTGCCAGCAGCTTAAAATATGCGACTAGCGGGGGAAATGAGCAGTACTTC; CDR3 protein: CASSLKYATSGGNEQYF
J gene: TRBJ2-5; clone size: NA; V gene: TRBV7-2; D gene: TRBD1; CDR3 DNA: TGTACCAGCAGCCTCCGGAGACAGGGCACACAAGAGACCCAGTACTTC; CDR3 protein: CTSSLRRQGTQETQYF
J gene: TRBJ2-5; clone size: NA; V gene: TRBV12-3/TRBV12-4; D gene: NA; CDR3 DNA: TGTGCCAGCAGTGTAAAGGGCGCAGGGACCCAGTACTTC; CDR3 protein: CASSVKGAGTQYF
J gene: TRBJ1-5; clone size: few; V gene: TRBV20-1; D gene: NA; CDR3 DNA: TGCAGTGCTAGAGAGGAGGGTCCCAATCAGCCCCAGCATTTT; CDR3 protein: CSAREEGPNQPQHF
J gene: TRBJ2-5; clone size: NA; V gene: TRBV29-1; D gene: NA; CDR3 DNA: TGCAGCGTTTTAGAAGGCCGGACCAATGAGCAGTACTTC; CDR3 protein: CSVLEGRTNEQYF
J gene: TRBJ2-2; clone size: NA; V gene: TRBV7-2; D gene: TRBD1; CDR3 DNA: TGTGCCAGCAGCTCTTTGGGATTCCCGGGACAGGGGAGCACCGGGGAGCTGTTTTTT; CDR3 protein: CASSSLGFPGQGSTGELFF
J gene: TRBJ2-1; clone size: NA; V gene: TRBV7-2; D gene: TRBD1; CDR3 DNA: TGTGCCAGCAGCCCTTCTGACAGGGCGAATGAGCAGTTCTTC; CDR3 protein: CASSPSDRANEQFF
J gene: TRBJ1-1; clone size: NA; V gene: TRBV27; D gene: TRBD1; CDR3 DNA: TGTGCCAGCAGGCCATGGGACAGGGGGACCACTGAAGCTTTCTTT; CDR3 protein: CASRPWDRGTTEAFF
J gene: TRBJ2-2; clone size: NA; V gene: TRBV7-2; D gene: TRBD2; CDR3 DNA: TGTGCCAGCAGCACCCGAGGACTAGCGGCCTCGAACACCGGGGAGCTGTTTTTT; CDR3 protein: CASSTRGLAASNTGELFF
J gene: TRBJ2-1; clone size: NA; V gene: TRBV6-5; D gene: NA; CDR3 DNA: TGTGCCAGCAGTTCTCCCCATGATCCCTACAATGAGCAGTTCTTC; CDR3 protein: CASSSPHDPYNEQFF
J gene: TRBJ2-1; clone size: NA; V gene: TRBV6-5; D gene: TRBD2; CDR3 DNA: TGTGCCAGCAGTTACTCGAATCAGCTAGCGGGAAGTGAGCAGTTCTTC; CDR3 protein: CASSYSNQLAGSEQFF
J gene: TRBJ2-1; clone size: few; V gene: TRBV6-5; D gene: TRBD2; CDR3 DNA: TGTGCCAGCAGGGACCCGGGACTAGCTACCAATGAGCAGTTCTTC; CDR3 protein: CASRDPGLATNEQFF
J gene: TRBJ2-1; clone size: few; V gene: TRBV2; D gene: NA; CDR3 DNA: TGTGCCAGCAACAGGGTTTACAATGAGCAGTTCTTC; CDR3 protein: CASNRVYNEQFF
J gene: TRBJ2-4; clone size: NA; V gene: TRBV28; D gene: NA; CDR3 DNA: TGTGCCAGCAGTCCCGTGGAGGCCAGGGAGAGGAACATTCAGTACTTC; CDR3 protein: CASSPVEARERNIQYF
J gene: TRBJ2-5; clone size: few; V gene: TRBV6-2/TRBV6-3; D gene: NA; CDR3 DNA: TGTGCCAGCAGTGTATGGAGACAAGAGACCCAGTACTTC; CDR3 protein: CASSVWRQETQYF
J gene: TRBJ2-3; clone size: NA; V gene: TRBV28; D gene: NA; CDR3 DNA: TGTGCCAGCCGAGTTGGGGGATCTAGCACAGATACGCAGTATTTT; CDR3 protein: CASRVGGSSTDTQYF
J gene: TRBJ2-3; clone size: many; V gene: TRBV4-3; D gene: TRBD2; CDR3 DNA: TGCGCCAGCAGCCAAGGGACTAGCGCAGATACGCAGTATTTT; CDR3 protein: CASSQGTSADTQYF
J gene: TRBJ1-2; clone size: few; V gene: TRBV6-5; D gene: NA; CDR3 DNA: TGTGCCAGCAGTTATCGAGGTCCGGGGGGCTACACCTTC; CDR3 protein: CASSYRGPGGYTF
J gene: TRBJ2-7; clone size: NA; V gene: TRBV20-1; D gene: TRBD1; CDR3 DNA: TGCAGTGCCTCGGGACAGGTACACTACGAGCAGTACTTC; CDR3 protein: CSASGQVHYEQYF
J gene: TRBJ2-5; clone size: many; V gene: TRBV7-2; D gene: NA; CDR3 DNA: TGTGCCAGCAGCTTGGCCAGGAGTGGTGAGACCCAGTACTTC; CDR3 protein: CASSLARSGETQYF
J gene: TRBJ1-4; clone size: many; V gene: TRBV27; D gene: NA; CDR3 DNA: TGTGCCAGCAGTTTAACCCCAGACCTGGGATTACTAACTAATGAAAAACTGTTTTTT; CDR3 protein: CASSLTPDLGLLTNEKLFF
J gene: TRBJ2-7; clone size: NA; V gene: TRBV20-1; D gene: TRBD1; CDR3 DNA: TGCAGTGCTAGAGATCCCCAGTGGGACAGAACCTACGAGCAGTACTTC; CDR3 protein: CSARDPQWDRTYEQYF
J gene: TRBJ1-6; clone size: NA; V gene: TRBV5-1; D gene: TRBD1; CDR3 DNA: TGCGCCAGCAGCTACTTAAGACAGGGGTTTGATTCACCCCCCCACTTT; CDR3 protein: CASSYLRQGFDSPPHF